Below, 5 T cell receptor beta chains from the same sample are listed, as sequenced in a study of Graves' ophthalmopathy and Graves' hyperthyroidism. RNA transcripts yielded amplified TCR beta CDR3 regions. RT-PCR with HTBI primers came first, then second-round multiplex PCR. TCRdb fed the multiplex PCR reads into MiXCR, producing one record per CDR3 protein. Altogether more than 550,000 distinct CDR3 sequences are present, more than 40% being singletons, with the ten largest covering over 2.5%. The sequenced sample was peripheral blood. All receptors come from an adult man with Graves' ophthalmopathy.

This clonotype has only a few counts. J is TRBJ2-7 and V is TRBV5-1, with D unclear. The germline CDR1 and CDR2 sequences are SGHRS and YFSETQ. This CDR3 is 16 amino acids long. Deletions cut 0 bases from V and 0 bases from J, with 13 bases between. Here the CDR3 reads CASSLEIGVPSYEQYF. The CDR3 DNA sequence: TGCGCCAGCAGCTTGGAAATTGGCGTTCCCTCCTACGAGCAGTACTTC.

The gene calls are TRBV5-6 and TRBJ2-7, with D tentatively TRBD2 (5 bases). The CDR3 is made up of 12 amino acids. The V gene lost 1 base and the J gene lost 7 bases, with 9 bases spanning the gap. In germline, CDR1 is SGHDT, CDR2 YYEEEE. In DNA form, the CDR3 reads TGTGCCAGCAGCTTGTACGGGGTGGAGCAGTACTTC. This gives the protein CASSLYGVEQYF.

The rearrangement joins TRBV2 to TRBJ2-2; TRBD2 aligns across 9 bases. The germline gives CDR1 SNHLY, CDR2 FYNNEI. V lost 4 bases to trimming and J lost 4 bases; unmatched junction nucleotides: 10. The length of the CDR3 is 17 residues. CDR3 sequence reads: CASSALLLAGPTGELFF. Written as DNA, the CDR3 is TGTGCCAGCAGTGCATTACTGCTAGCGGGACCCACCGGGGAGCTGTTTTTT.

The CDR3 protein is CASSFPPGRRSNYGYTF. In DNA form, the CDR3 reads TGTGCCAGCAGCTTCCCCCCGGGCAGGCGGTCTAACTATGGCTACACCTTC. The chain is built from TRBV13 and TRBJ1-2, with D uncertain. Trimming pared 3 bases from V and 0 bases from J, leaving 17 bases between. CDR3 length: 17 amino acids. Germline CDR1 reads PRHDT; CDR2 reads FYEKMQ (reference sequence).

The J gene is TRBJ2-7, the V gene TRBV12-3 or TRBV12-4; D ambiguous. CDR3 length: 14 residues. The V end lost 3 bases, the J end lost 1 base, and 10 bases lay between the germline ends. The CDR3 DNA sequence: TGTGCCAGCAGTTTTTTAGGCAGTTCCTACGAGCAGTACTTC. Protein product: CASSFLGSSYEQYF.